Listed here are 11 T cell receptor beta chains from one sample, sequenced in a study of T cell repertoires in cytomegalovirus infection. Their antigens remain unidentified. Using its own MiXCR run on the reads, TCRdb lists one record per CDR3 protein. Seen here are around 540,000 distinct CDR3 sequences, around a third observed once, and the top ten hold roughly 16%. Sequenced here: cultured PBMCs, sampled from culture after CMV antigen stimulation. The origin of the receptors is a human donor in good health (CMV status not recorded). Some clones in this sample may be carry-over from other donors' samples.

This clonotype occurred many times. Here the CDR3 DNA reads TGTGCCAGCAGCTTATCGCGTGATTGGCTAGCGGCCTACAATGAGCAGTTCTTC. Encoded protein: CASSLSRDWLAAYNEQFF. The chain joins TRBV7-2 to TRBJ2-1, with TRBD2 matching over 7 bases. There are 18 residues in the CDR3. Germline trimming cut 2 bases from V and 2 bases from J; bases unmatched to any gene: 12. Germline assignment: CDR1 SGHTA and CDR2 FQGNSA.

The chain uses TRBV6-5 and TRBJ2-7; 7 positions match TRBD1. The CDR3 is made up of 15 amino acids. Trimming took 3 bases from V and 0 from J; bases not matched to a gene: 5. From germline, CDR1 is MNHEY and CDR2 SVGAGI. The CDR3 coding sequence is TGTGCCAGCAGTTATTCCGGGACAGTCTCCTACGAGCAGTACTTC. This sequence encodes CASSYSGTVSYEQYF.

The chain links TRBV10-3 to TRBJ1-5; no clear D. The CDR3 runs 16 residues. The germline V gene encodes CDR1 ENHRY and CDR2 SYGVKD. V was cut by 0 bases and J by 7 bases, with 16 bases left in between. CDR3 residues: CAISESTVGWGQPQHF. As DNA, the CDR3 is TGTGCCATCAGTGAGTCGACCGTGGGATGGGGACAGCCCCAGCATTTT.

The genes are TRBV9 and TRBJ1-3; D is unclear. The length of the CDR3 is 13 residues. Germline CDR1 reads SGDLS; CDR2 reads YYNGEE. Trimming pared 4 bases from V and 1 base from J, leaving 6 bases between. The CDR3 region has the DNA TGTGCCAGCAGCCTCGAGTCTGGAAACACCATATATTTT. This encodes CASSLESGNTIYF.

This chain connects TRBV6-1 to TRBJ2-3, with 7 positions matching TRBD2. Germline loops: CDR1 MNHNS, CDR2 SASEGT. J lost 4 bases, V lost 5 bases, and 9 bases had no gene match. This CDR3 contains 15 residues. The CDR3 is CASSRGGRAPDTQYF. In DNA, the CDR3 is TGTGCCAGCAGTCGGGGTGGGAGGGCCCCAGATACGCAGTATTTT.

The V and J genes are TRBV4-3 and TRBJ2-4, with TRBD1 matching 9 bases. This CDR3 is 16 amino acids long. Per germline, CDR1 LGHNA and CDR2 YSLEER. Trimming at V came to 4 bases and at J to 0 bases, leaving 4 bases not matched to a gene. CDR3 sequence (DNA): TGCGCCAGCAGCCTATTGACAGGGGGAGCCAAAAACATTCAGTACTTC. Its translation: CASSLLTGGAKNIQYF.

This clonotype has more than one count but fewer than ten. This sequence joins TRBV19 and TRBJ2-1; D not certain. Germline assignment: CDR1 LNHDA and CDR2 SQIVND (reference sequence). This CDR3 has 15 amino acids. Trimming left V 3 bases short and J 3 bases short, with 12 bases between. CDR3 nucleotide sequence: TGTGCCAGTAGTATGGGTTTTTGGGACTACAATGAGCAGTTCTTC. It encodes CASSMGFWDYNEQFF. The variable domain in full, completed from reference TRBV19 and TRBJ2-1, reads DGGITQSPKYLFRKEGQNVTLSCEQNLNHDAMYWYRQDPGQGLRLIYYSQIVNDFQKGDIAEGYSVSREKKESFPLTVTSAQKNPTAFYLCASSMGFWDYNEQFFGPGTRLTVL.

The chain has TRBV27 and TRBJ2-7; 9 bases align to TRBD2. The CDR3 loop spans 17 amino acids. Germline V CDR1 and CDR2: MNHEY, SMNVEV (reference sequence). The ends lost 7 bases at V and 4 bases at J; junction bases unmatched: 17. The CDR3 spells CASTRRVAGESTYEQYF. The CDR3 nucleotides read TGTGCCAGCACCAGGCGGGTAGCGGGAGAATCGACGTACGAGCAGTACTTC.

The rearrangement uses TRBV7-3 and TRBJ2-7; tentatively, D is TRBD2 (6 bases). CDR1 is SGHTA and CDR2 is FQGTGA in the germline V gene. This CDR3 has 14 residues. Trimming removed 5 bases from V and 0 bases from J, with 11 bases in between. CDR3 protein: CASSNSGFSYEQYF. The CDR3 region has the DNA TGTGCCAGCAGCAATAGCGGTTTCTCCTACGAGCAGTACTTC.

V is TRBV7-9 and J is TRBJ1-2; 7 nucleotides match TRBD1. This CDR3 has 14 residues. V lost 5 bases to trimming and J lost 8 bases; unmatched junction nucleotides: 11. The germline gives CDR1 SEHNR, CDR2 FQNEAQ (reference sequence). This CDR3 is CASSPSEDRRGYTF. The DNA of the CDR3 is TGTGCCAGCAGCCCTAGTGAGGACAGGCGGGGCTACACCTTC.

This clonotype turned up a few times. The chain uses TRBV7-8 and TRBJ2-5; D remains unclear. The CDR3 totals 13 residues. CDR1 is SGHVS, CDR2 FQNEAQ, per germline. Trimming took 5 bases from V and 6 from J, leaving 13 bases between them. CDR3 in amino acids: CASSPLLWKTQYF. The CDR3 region has the DNA TGTGCCAGCAGCCCCCTTCTGTGGAAGACCCAGTACTTC.